The 20 T cell receptor beta chains listed next were all sequenced from one sample in a study of blood T cell repertoires in COVID-19. The table came from immunoSEQ multiplex PCR; TCRdb's copy has only in-frame clones and leaves some out. The sample has some 340,000 clones, around four fifths seen once. Sequencing input: peripheral blood. The source of these receptors is a man aged 25 to 40 with active or convalescent COVID-19.

V usage is TRBV4-1 and J usage is TRBJ2-2; the match to TRBD1 covers 7 bases. The CDR3 has 14 residues. Per the germline V gene, CDR1 is MGHRA and CDR2 is YSYEKL. V was pared by 5 bases and J by 3 bases, with 3 bases of the junction left unmatched. CDR3 coding DNA: TGCGCCAGCAGCGCCGGACAGGACACCGGGGAGCTGTTTTTT. Translation: CASSAGQDTGELFF.

This clone came up once. The chain couples TRBV3-1 (or the pseudogene TRBV3-2) to TRBJ2-2; 15 bases map to TRBD2. CDR1 is LGHDT and CDR2 is YNNKEL in the germline V gene (reference sequence). The CDR3 consists of 16 residues. V gave up 4 bases and J gave up 6 bases; unmatched junction bases: 3. The CDR3 is CASSRGLAGGPGELFF. The CDR3 nucleotides read TGTGCCAGCAGCCGCGGACTAGCGGGGGGGCCCGGGGAGCTGTTTTTT.

The chain carries TRBV6-5 and TRBJ1-5, with D possibly matching TRBD1 (5 bases). There are 15 residues in the CDR3. V was clipped by 0 bases and J by 3 bases, with 9 bases between them. Germline CDR1 is MNHEY and CDR2 is SVGAGI. The CDR3 DNA is TGTGCCAGCAGTTACTCAGCAGGGATCAATCAGCCCCAGCATTTT. Translation: CASSYSAGINQPQHF.

In its sample, this clone was seen a few times. The chain links TRBV11-1 to TRBJ1-2; D not resolved. The CDR3 loop spans 12 amino acids. Germline CDR1 SGHAT, CDR2 FQDESV (reference sequence). The germline V and J ends were trimmed by 4 bases and 8 bases, with 11 bases remaining between them. In nucleotides, the CDR3 is TGTGCCAGCAGCTCCCCGGGAGGGGGCTACACCTTC. Translated, it gives CASSSPGGGYTF.

The chain links TRBV18 to TRBJ2-7; 10 positions match TRBD1. Germline loops: CDR1 KGHSH, CDR2 LQKENI. There are 14 residues in the CDR3. Trimming at V came to 5 bases and at J to 2 bases, leaving 3 bases not matched to a gene. This CDR3 reads CASSGTGDPYEQYF. Here the CDR3 DNA reads TGTGCCAGCTCAGGGACAGGGGACCCCTACGAGCAGTACTTC.

The rearrangement uses TRBV9 and TRBJ2-5; 8 bases align to TRBD1. The CDR3 runs 15 residues. The germline gives CDR1 SGDLS, CDR2 YYNGEE. Germline trimming cut 0 bases from V and 4 bases from J; bases unmatched to any gene: 5. CDR3 loop: CASSVGQGAGETQYF. The CDR3 coding sequence is TGTGCCAGCAGCGTAGGGCAGGGGGCTGGAGAGACCCAGTACTTC.

This chain links TRBV27 with TRBJ1-4; 7 positions agree with TRBD1. This CDR3 is 14 amino acids long. The germline gives CDR1 MNHEY, CDR2 SMNVEV (reference sequence). The V segment lost 10 bases and the J segment 5 bases; nucleotides outside the gene matches: 10. CDR3 coding DNA: TGTGCCACCGGACCGGGACAGTTAAATGAAAAACTGTTTTTT. This sequence encodes CATGPGQLNEKLFF. Full variable domain (missing parts from reference TRBV27 and TRBJ1-4): EAQVTQNPRYLITVTGKKLTVTCSQNMNHEYMSWYRQDPGLGLRQIYYSMNVEVTDKGDVPEGYKVSRKEKRNFPLILESPSPNQTSLYFCATGPGQLNEKLFFGSGTQLSVL.

The rearrangement uses TRBV5-1 and TRBJ1-4, with 9 nucleotides matching TRBD1. V lost 4 bases to trimming and J lost 7 bases; unmatched junction nucleotides: 11. This CDR3 has 16 amino acids. Germline CDR1 and CDR2: SGHRS and YFSETQ. The DNA for the CDR3 is TGCGCCAGCAGCCTGGGACCGACAGGGGGGGTTGAAAAACTGTTTTTT. Amino acids: CASSLGPTGGVEKLFF.

The rearrangement joins TRBV7-2 to TRBJ1-4; a possible D gene is TRBD1 (5 bases). The CDR3 sequence is 15 residues long. V was trimmed by 0 bases and J by 6 bases, leaving 11 bases between them. The germline V gene has CDR1 SGHTA and CDR2 FQGNSA. CDR3: CASSLAGGNYEKLFF. DNA of the CDR3: TGTGCCAGCAGCTTAGCGGGGGGAAATTATGAAAAACTGTTTTTT.

CDR3: CASSPPDRVSHF. CDR3 nucleotide sequence: TGTGCCAGCAGCCCCCCGGATCGGGTCTCGCATTTT. The chain carries TRBV6-6 and TRBJ1-5; D remains ambiguous. V was clipped by 6 bases and J by 15 bases, with 18 bases between them. The CDR3 is 12 residues long. Germline-derived CDR1 and CDR2 are MNHNY and SVGAGI (reference sequence).

The genes are TRBV4-2 and TRBJ1-6; TRBD1 might be the D (5 bases). Germline V gene lookup returns CDR1 LGHNA and CDR2 YNFKEQ. The CDR3 has 14 residues. Trimming took 4 bases from V and 9 from J, leaving 13 bases between them. The CDR3 nucleotides read TGTGCCAGCAGCCTCTCGGGGGGGGGTTCACCCCTCCACTTT. Its protein product is CASSLSGGGSPLHF.

A word on this clone: This CDR3 is also generated by other DNA sequences in the sample. The J gene is TRBJ2-1, the V gene TRBV7-2; no reliable D call. Germline V lookup: CDR1 SGHTA, CDR2 FQGNSA. The CDR3 contains 15 residues. Trimming took 1 base from V and 0 from J, leaving 7 bases between them. The chain's CDR3 is CASSLGASSYNEQFF. The CDR3, as DNA: TGTGCCAGCAGCTTAGGAGCTAGCTCCTACAATGAGCAGTTCTTC. The variable domain in full, with the rest retrieved from reference TRBV7-2 and TRBJ2-1, is GAGVSQSPSNKVTEKGKDVELRCDPISGHTALYWYRQSLGQGLEFLIYFQGNSAPDKSGLPSDRFSAERTGGSVSTLTIQRTQQEDSAVYLCASSLGASSYNEQFFGPGTRLTVL.

The chain employs TRBV4-3 and TRBJ2-7; 11 bases map to TRBD2. Germline loops: CDR1 LGHNA, CDR2 YSLEER. V was clipped by 4 bases and J by 4 bases; unmatched bases: 6. This CDR3 has 15 amino acids. CDR3 sequence reads: CASSPIAGGQYEQYF. DNA for the CDR3: TGCGCCAGCAGCCCAATAGCGGGAGGGCAATACGAGCAGTACTTC.

There are a few counts of this clone. The V call is TRBV6-2 or TRBV6-3, the J call TRBJ1-2, with TRBD1 as a possible D gene (5 bases). The CDR3 length is 14 residues. Between the trimmed V and J ends, which lost 0 bases and 4 bases, there was a span of 9 bases. Germline values: CDR1 MNHEY, CDR2 SVGEGT. The chain's CDR3 is CASSYSRGSYGYTF. In nucleotides, the CDR3 is TGTGCCAGCAGTTACTCCCGGGGGTCCTATGGCTACACCTTC.

The V and J genes are TRBV6-2 or TRBV6-3 and TRBJ2-7, with 16 bases aligning to TRBD2. Germline V gene sequence: CDR1 MNHEY, CDR2 SVGEGT. This CDR3 has 23 residues. V shed 6 bases and J 4 bases; nucleotides not matched to a gene: 27. The CDR3 coding sequence is TGTGCCAGCAGCCTCTTTCCGGGACTAGCGGGGGGGTTCCTTGCGGATGTAGCGTACGAGCAGTACTTC. It yields the protein CASSLFPGLAGGFLADVAYEQYF.

This chain joins TRBV24-1 and TRBJ2-2, with a possible D match to TRBD1 (6 bases). The germline V gene has CDR1 KGHDR and CDR2 SFDVKD. The V end was cut by 2 bases, the J end by 3 bases, with 9 bases between. CDR3 size: 15 residues. The CDR3 is CATSDSRGYTGELFF. The DNA of the CDR3 is TGTGCCACCAGTGATTCCAGGGGTTACACCGGGGAGCTGTTTTTT.

The chain couples TRBV20-1 to TRBJ1-1; 8 bases map to TRBD1. CDR1 and CDR2 (germline): DFQATT, SNEGSKA (reference sequence). The CDR3 is 11 residues long. CDR3 residues: CAGQGNTEAFF. CDR3 in DNA: TGCGCAGGACAGGGGAACACTGAAGCTTTCTTT.

This chain uses TRBV6-6 with TRBJ2-1, with 7 bases that match TRBD2. This CDR3 region has 14 residues. CDR1 and CDR2 from the germline V gene are MNHNY and SVGAGI (reference sequence). The junction had 13 bases not matched to a gene; V was cut back by 10 bases and J by 7 bases. CDR3 sequence: CATERDSGLNEQFF. In DNA form, the CDR3 reads TGTGCCACAGAGCGGGACTCGGGCTTGAATGAGCAGTTCTTC.

The gene calls are TRBV6-5 and TRBJ2-3; unclear D gene. Germline V gene data show CDR1 as MNHEY and CDR2 as SVGAGI. The CDR3 is 11 residues long. Trimming took 7 bases from V and 7 from J, leaving 9 bases between them. The CDR3 bases are TGTGCCAGCATTTCCTATAATACGCAGTATTTT. It translates to CASISYNTQYF.

In its sample, this clone was seen a few times. CDR3 nucleotides: TGTGCCAGTAGCGAATCAGCGCCACAGGGTGAAAAACTGTTTTTT. Translated: CASSESAPQGEKLFF. V gene TRBV19 combines with J gene TRBJ1-4; maybe TRBD1 (6 bases). V lost 6 bases, J lost 7 bases, and 18 bases lay in between. The CDR3 contains 15 residues. Per germline, CDR1 LNHDA and CDR2 SQIVND (reference sequence).